Following are 21 T cell receptor beta chains from one sample sequenced in a study of blood T cells in healthy people across ages. A J-beta primer mix and a sample-barcoded 5' primer were used in a second PCR of about 7 to 11 cycles. TCRdb recomputed calls from the 5' RACE reads with MiXCR, one row per CDR3 protein. This sample has roughly 680,000 distinct CDR3 sequences, with 45% to 50% found just once. The source material was blood. The receptor set was obtained from a woman aged 55-70 years in good health.

In this sample, this clonotype turned up many times. The chain is built from TRBV29-1 and TRBJ2-7; 7 bases are a match to TRBD1. The germline gives CDR1 SQVTM, CDR2 ANQGSEA. The CDR3 length is 13 residues. V shed 6 bases and J 4 bases; nucleotides not matched to a gene: 9. CDR3 residues: CSVQGVMEYEQYF. CDR3 sequence (DNA): TGCAGCGTCCAGGGGGTAATGGAATACGAGCAGTACTTC.

V is TRBV10-3 and J is TRBJ1-1; 8 bases align to TRBD1. CDR3 length: 15 amino acids. The V and J ends lost 4 bases and 6 bases, in that order; junction bases with no gene match: 10. CDR1 and CDR2 (germline): ENHRY, SYGVKD. The DNA of the CDR3 is TGTGCCATCAGTGGGGGACAGGATCCTCGGGCTGAAGCTTTCTTT. It translates to CAISGGQDPRAEAFF.

This rearrangement joins TRBV27 to TRBJ2-7; D is unclear. Looked up from germline, CDR1 is MNHEY and CDR2 is SMNVEV (reference sequence). CDR3 length: 13 residues. Trimming removed 6 bases at V and 1 base at J, with 10 bases between. The DNA of the CDR3 is TGTGCCAGCAGCTCCCCCAGATCCTACGAGCAGTACTTC. Translating it yields CASSSPRSYEQYF.

Only a few counts were recorded for this clonotype. This chain uses TRBV12-3 or TRBV12-4 with TRBJ2-5, with 8 bases lining up with TRBD1. J lost 7 bases, V lost 0 bases, and 7 bases had no gene match. This CDR3 contains 15 residues. The CDR3 here is CASSLARQGAVTQYF. CDR3 DNA: TGTGCCAGCAGTTTAGCGCGGCAGGGGGCTGTGACCCAGTACTTC.

The rearrangement links TRBV5-4 to TRBJ2-7; TRBD2 matches 8 bases. V dropped 0 bases and J dropped 7; count of bases not matched to a gene: 9. Germline CDR1 reads SGHNT; CDR2 reads YYREEE (reference sequence). CDR3 length: 15 residues. CDR3 nucleotides: TGTGCCAGCAGCTTGGACGGGAGGGCCGACAATGAGCAGTACTTC. The encoded protein is CASSLDGRADNEQYF.

The CDR3 reads CASRPYQGSTDTQYF. CDR3 nucleotide sequence: TGCGCCAGCAGACCCTACCAGGGAAGCACAGATACGCAGTATTTT. The chain carries TRBV5-1 and TRBJ2-3, with D possibly TRBD1 on 5 matching bases. V was shortened by 5 bases and J by 0 bases, with 13 bases between the two germline ends. Germline assignment: CDR1 SGHRS and CDR2 YFSETQ. The CDR3 is 15 residues long.

This clonotype occurred once. This chain joins TRBV27 and TRBJ2-7; 7 nucleotides agree with TRBD1. The CDR3 consists of 18 residues. Germline V lookup: CDR1 MNHEY, CDR2 SMNVEV (reference sequence). Losses at the gene ends were 4 bases for V and 3 bases for J; bases not matched to a gene: 18. The DNA for the CDR3 is TGTGCCAGCAGTTCCATGATAAACAGGGGCCTCCCCCACTACGAGCAGTACTTC. Translation gives CASSSMINRGLPHYEQYF.

This chain links TRBV20-1 with TRBJ2-3, with 7 bases fitting TRBD2. The CDR3 runs to 15 residues. The V gene's germline CDR1 is DFQATT and CDR2 SNEGSKA (reference sequence). The J segment lost 7 bases and the V segment lost 6 bases, leaving 16 bases of the junction unmatched. This chain's CDR3 is CSALNSGTKENTQYF. The CDR3 coding sequence is TGCAGTGCACTAAACTCCGGGACTAAGGAAAATACGCAGTATTTT.

The chain employs TRBV20-1 and TRBJ1-2, with D unresolved. V gave up 4 bases and J gave up 5 bases, with 8 bases separating them. CDR3 length equals 11 residues. CDR1 DFQATT and CDR2 SNEGSKA come from the germline V gene (reference sequence). This CDR3 reads CSAKDQYGYTF. Here the CDR3 DNA reads TGCAGTGCTAAGGATCAGTATGGCTACACCTTC.

There are a few counts of this clonotype. The gene calls are TRBV7-2 and TRBJ1-6; unclear D gene. Germline values: CDR1 SGHTA, CDR2 FQGNSA. This CDR3 spans 14 amino acids. V lost 3 bases to trimming and J lost 12 bases, with 15 bases between them. CDR3 region: CASSLGRRTEPLHF. In DNA, the CDR3 is TGTGCCAGCAGCTTGGGAAGACGGACCGAACCCCTCCACTTT. Supplemented by reference TRBV7-2 and TRBJ1-6, the full variable domain reads GAGVSQSPSNKVTEKGKDVELRCDPISGHTALYWYRQSLGQGLEFLIYFQGNSAPDKSGLPSDRFSAERTGGSVSTLTIQRTQQEDSAVYLCASSLGRRTEPLHFGNGTRLTVT.

The V gene is TRBV4-1, the J gene TRBJ1-2, with TRBD1 matching 7 bases. Losses at the gene ends were 3 bases for V and 2 bases for J; bases not matched to a gene: 6. This CDR3 comprises 15 residues. Per germline, CDR1 MGHRA and CDR2 YSYEKL. The CDR3 loop reads CASSQNSQGNYGYTF. The CDR3 DNA sequence: TGCGCCAGCAGCCAGAACTCACAGGGGAACTATGGCTACACCTTC.

In this sample, this clonotype turned up once. The chain couples TRBV11-1 to TRBJ2-4; perhaps TRBD2 as D (6 bases). Gene TRBJ2-7 matches the end of the DNA better, so the J call may be wrong. CDR3 length equals 22 residues. Germline assignment: CDR1 SGHAT and CDR2 FQDESV (reference sequence). The CDR3 reads CASSSFYSTYGGIRDSSYEQYF. DNA of the CDR3: TGTGCCAGCAGCTCCTTCTATTCGACATACGGAGGAATCCGGGACTCCTCCTACGAGCAGTACTTC.

This rearrangement joins TRBV7-9 to TRBJ1-4, with D perhaps matching TRBD1 (5 bases). This CDR3 contains 13 residues. Deletions cut 11 bases from V and 8 bases from J, with 18 bases between. Germline V gene sequence: CDR1 SEHNR, CDR2 FQNEAQ (reference sequence). The CDR3 nucleotides are TGTGCCCGCCAAGGGACCGTAGGAGAAAAACTGTTTTTT. Translated, it gives CARQGTVGEKLFF.

The chain carries TRBV29-1 and TRBJ2-7, with TRBD1 matching 12 bases. Germline CDR1 SQVTM, CDR2 ANQGSEA. The J segment lost 7 bases and the V segment lost 5 bases, leaving 3 bases of the junction unmatched. This CDR3 spans 12 amino acids. Written as DNA, the CDR3 is TGCAGCGTTCGGGACAGGGGGCGGGAGCAGTACTTC. Residues: CSVRDRGREQYF.

This clonotype was counted once. CDR3 protein: CASSRGTWPNEQFF. In DNA form, the CDR3 reads TGTGCCAGCAGTCGAGGTACGTGGCCCAATGAGCAGTTCTTC. V gene TRBV14 combines with J gene TRBJ2-1; D gene uncertain. Germline V gene sequence: CDR1 SGHDN, CDR2 FVKESK. CDR3 length equals 14 residues. Trimming shortened V by 6 bases and J by 6 bases, and 15 bases separated the two germline ends.

This rearrangement joins TRBV6-2 or TRBV6-3 to TRBJ2-5; 13 bases line up with TRBD2. The CDR3 sequence is 17 residues long. Trimming at V came to 5 bases and at J to 5 bases, leaving 11 bases not matched to a gene. Germline V gives CDR1 MNHEY, CDR2 SVGEGT. The CDR3 region is CASSRLGLAGAGETQYF. CDR3 bases: TGTGCCAGCAGTCGACTCGGACTAGCGGGAGCCGGGGAGACCCAGTACTTC.

This clonotype occurred a few times. The chain is built from TRBV4-3 and TRBJ2-7, with 8 bases identical to TRBD1. This CDR3 has 15 residues. The trim removed 0 bases at V and 2 bases at J, leaving 3 bases unmatched. Per germline, CDR1 LGHNA and CDR2 YSLEER. The CDR3 bases are TGCGCCAGCAGCCAAGACTTACAGGGGGCCTACGAGCAGTACTTC. Translating gives CASSQDLQGAYEQYF.

This clonotype was detected many times. The rearrangement joins TRBV20-1 to TRBJ2-1, with 8 bases aligning to TRBD2. Germline trimming cut 6 bases from V and 2 bases from J; bases unmatched to any gene: 3. Germline V gene lookup returns CDR1 DFQATT and CDR2 SNEGSKA (reference sequence). The CDR3 runs 13 residues. Here the CDR3 reads CSATSGTYNEQFF. CDR3 bases: TGCAGTGCCACTAGCGGTACCTACAATGAGCAGTTCTTC.

This sequence joins TRBV28 and TRBJ2-5; a weak D match, TRBD2 (5 bases). This CDR3 spans 13 amino acids. V lost 3 bases and J lost 3, with 8 bases in between. Germline V gives CDR1 MDHEN, CDR2 SYDVKM. The CDR3 sequence is CASSLWREETQYF. The DNA for the CDR3 is TGTGCCAGCAGTTTGTGGCGGGAAGAGACCCAGTACTTC.

This rearrangement joins TRBV9 to TRBJ1-4; D perhaps matches TRBD1 (6 bases). Germline V gives CDR1 SGDLS, CDR2 YYNGEE. V lost 1 base and J 8 bases, leaving 18 bases between the germline ends. The CDR3 covers 16 residues. The CDR3 here is CASSVQQGTLGEKLFF. The CDR3 DNA is TGTGCCAGCAGCGTACAACAGGGAACTCTTGGCGAAAAACTGTTTTTT.

V usage is TRBV5-4 and J usage is TRBJ2-1; D tentatively reads TRBD1 or TRBD2 (5 bases each). CDR1 is SGHNT, CDR2 YYREEE, per germline (reference sequence). The CDR3 consists of 16 residues. Trimming pared 3 bases from V and 6 bases from J, leaving 19 bases between. Here the CDR3 reads CASSWPPGRGSNEQFF. The CDR3 DNA follows: TGTGCCAGCAGCTGGCCCCCAGGACGGGGCTCCAATGAGCAGTTCTTC.